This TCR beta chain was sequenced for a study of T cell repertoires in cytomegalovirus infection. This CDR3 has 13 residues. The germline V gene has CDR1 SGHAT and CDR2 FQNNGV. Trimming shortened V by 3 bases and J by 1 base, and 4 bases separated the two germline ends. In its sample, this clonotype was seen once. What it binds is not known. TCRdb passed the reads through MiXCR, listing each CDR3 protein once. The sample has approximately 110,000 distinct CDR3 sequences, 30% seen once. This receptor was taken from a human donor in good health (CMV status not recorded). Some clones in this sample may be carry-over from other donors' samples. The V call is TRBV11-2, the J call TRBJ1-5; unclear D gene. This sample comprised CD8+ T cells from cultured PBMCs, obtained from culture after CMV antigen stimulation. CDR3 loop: CASSLTSNQPQHF. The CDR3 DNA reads TGTGCCAGCAGCTTGACAAGCAATCAGCCCCAGCATTTT.